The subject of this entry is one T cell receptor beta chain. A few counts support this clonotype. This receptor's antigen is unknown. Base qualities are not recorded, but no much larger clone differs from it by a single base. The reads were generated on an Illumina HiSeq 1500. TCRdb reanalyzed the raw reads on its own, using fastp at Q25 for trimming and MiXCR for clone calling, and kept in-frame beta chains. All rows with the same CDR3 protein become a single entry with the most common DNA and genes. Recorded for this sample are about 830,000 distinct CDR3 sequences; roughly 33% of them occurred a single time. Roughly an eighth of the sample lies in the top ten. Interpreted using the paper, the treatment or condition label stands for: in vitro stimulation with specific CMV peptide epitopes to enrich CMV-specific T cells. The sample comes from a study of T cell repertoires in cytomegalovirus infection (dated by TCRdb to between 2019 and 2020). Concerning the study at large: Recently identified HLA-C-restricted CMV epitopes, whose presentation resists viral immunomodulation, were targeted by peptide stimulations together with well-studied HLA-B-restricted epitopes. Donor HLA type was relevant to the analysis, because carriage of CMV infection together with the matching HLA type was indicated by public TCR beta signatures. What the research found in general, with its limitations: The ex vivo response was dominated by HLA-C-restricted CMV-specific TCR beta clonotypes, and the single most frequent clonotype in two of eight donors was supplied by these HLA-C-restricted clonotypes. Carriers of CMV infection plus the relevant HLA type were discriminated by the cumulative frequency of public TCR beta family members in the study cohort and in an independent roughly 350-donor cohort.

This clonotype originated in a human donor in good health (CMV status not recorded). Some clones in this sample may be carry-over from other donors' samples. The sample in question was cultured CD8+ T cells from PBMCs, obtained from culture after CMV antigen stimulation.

The sequence in DNA is TGTGCCAGCAGTTACTCCCCTTGGGGCTACGAGCAGTACGTC. It translates as CASSYSPWGYEQYV. The sequence links TRBV6-5 to TRBJ2-7; the D gene cannot be resolved reliably. V gives up 0 bases and J gives up 3 bases, and the segment between their germline ends measures 9 bases. For CDR1 and CDR2, the germline V gene lists MNHEY and SVGAGI. The CDR3 sequence holds 14 residues, the cysteine and valine included. The sequence is cut down to CDR3 DNA, 42 bases in frame from base 1.